This entry concerns a single T cell receptor (beta chain). The antigen is unknown. V dropped 4 bases and J dropped 3 bases, with 9 bases sitting between them. This CDR3 has 13 residues. Germline CDR1 reads LNHDA; CDR2 reads SQIVND (reference sequence). It was with 60 Vbeta and 13 Jbeta primers that the PCR ran. This table comes from immunoSEQ multiplex PCR, and its TCRdb copy is limited to in-frame clones, with some not included. In total, the table holds about 200,000 clones. The data originate from a study of cytomegalovirus exposure and HLA in healthy donors. General study points: An analysis that was carried out later associated about 17,000 TCR beta sequences with HLA alleles at 0.05 false discovery rate. A missense variant in DCLRE1C was later tied to TCR beta V- and J-gene trimming. The study labeled fewer than 200 TCR beta chains cytomegalovirus-associated. When presence/absence was analysed, sequencing depth was taken to be roughly uniform across donors.

The V gene is TRBV19, the J gene TRBJ1-2, with a weak D call TRBD1 (6 bases). The sequence came from a girl aged 2 to 9 in good health and CMV-seropositive. Sequencing was performed on PBMCs. The CDR3 bases are TGTGCCAGTAGTAGTGGGACACACTATGGCTACACCTTC. The encoded protein is CASSSGTHYGYTF.